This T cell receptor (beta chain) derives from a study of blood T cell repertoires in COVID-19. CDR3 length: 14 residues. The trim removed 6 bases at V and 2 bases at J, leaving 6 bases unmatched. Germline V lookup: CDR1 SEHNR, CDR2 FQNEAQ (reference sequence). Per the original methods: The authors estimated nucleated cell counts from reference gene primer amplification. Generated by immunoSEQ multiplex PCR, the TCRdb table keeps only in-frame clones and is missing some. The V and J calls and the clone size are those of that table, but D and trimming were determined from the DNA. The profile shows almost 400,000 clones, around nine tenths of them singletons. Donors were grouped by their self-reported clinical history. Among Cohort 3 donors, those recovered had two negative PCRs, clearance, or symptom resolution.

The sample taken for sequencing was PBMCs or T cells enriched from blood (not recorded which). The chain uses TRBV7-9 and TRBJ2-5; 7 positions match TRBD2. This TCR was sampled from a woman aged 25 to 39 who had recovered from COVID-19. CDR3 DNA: TGTGCCAGCAGACCTAGCGGTACTCAAGAGACCCAGTACTTC. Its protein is CASRPSGTQETQYF.